This TCR beta chain was sequenced in a study of naive and memory T cell subsets (dated by TCRdb to 2015 to 2018). For the wider study: Sorted naive and memory T cell subsets from peripheral blood were analyzed in the study using a UMI-based, open-source pipeline for TCR alpha and beta sequencing. The functional CMV T cell responses agreed completely with IgG serology results. RNA was DNase-treated and reverse transcribed with TCR constant-region primers, mostly using SuperScript III.

From the second PCR step on, the TCR alpha and beta chain libraries were amplified in separate reactions. CMV status of each donor was established by measuring IFNgamma production from CD4+ T cells after fresh PBMCs were stimulated overnight with CMV viral lysate. CD4 T cells were positively selected with Miltenyi beads, followed by positive selection of CD8 T cells from the CD4-negative fraction. Cells were stained for CD3, CD4, CD8, CD45RA, CD27 and a live/dead dye and were sorted on a BD Aria II into four subsets based on CD45RA and CD27. Blood was obtained from three healthy volunteers, and the blood from each volunteer was fractionated into CD4 and CD8 T cells and subsequently into four differentiation subsets. Around 0.11 L of peripheral blood was collected from each donor, and PBMC were isolated from the blood using Ficoll-Paque PLUS density-gradient centrifugation. Sorted cells were lysed in RLT buffer, and RNA was extracted with a Qiagen RNeasy kit and stored at -80°C.

The library was made by UMI-ligation and nested PCR. The beta constant-region primer was an equimolar mix of two oligonucleotides covering both TRBC1 and TRBC2. A single-stranded oligonucleotide containing the SP2 primer and a 12-nucleotide UMI was joined to the 3' end of the cDNA by T4 RNA ligase 1. The ligated cDNA went through four rounds of PCR with nested alpha and beta constant-region primers together with the SP2 primer. Incubation of the ligation reaction lasted about 18-24 hours at 16 degrees C. PCR2 was typically performed as a SYBR Green qPCR and was stopped at a predetermined threshold so that over-amplification was prevented. Every purification after the first one was done using Agencourt AMPure XP magnetic beads. Libraries were quantified by Qubit and checked on a TapeStation, with a main peak expected near 650 bp. Pooled libraries were sequenced on an Illumina MiSeq with v2 2x251 paired-end kits, typically giving roughly 0.95-2.1 million reads per sample. Each sample library was pooled at approximately 4 nM, and roughly 4.5-8% PhiX was included to improve cluster recognition. Per the authors' processing: V and J genes were assigned to Demultiplexor-processed FASTQ reads by Decombinator through tag matching, with a single base-pair mismatch being allowed. Collapsinator used UMIs to correct both sequencing errors and frequency errors arising from PCR heterogeneity. TCRs were translated and CDR3s were extracted from the conserved cysteine to the FGXG phenylalanine by CDR3Translator, with non-productive sequences being flagged. Gini, Shannon entropy and inverse Simpson indices were calculated on repertoires that had been subsampled to equal numbers of UMI-defined TCRs. Clonotype abundance distributions were fitted to a power law by maximum likelihood within the linear range. Similar UMI counts, unique TCR numbers and clonal distributions were obtained with the pipeline and with MIGEC on one naive CD8 sample. A set of some 7,600 CMV-associated CDR3 sequences, compiled from VDJdb and a published dataset, was used to search the repertoires. TCRdb ran its own pipeline on the public reads, namely fastp trimming at Q25 and MiXCR clone calling, and kept in-frame beta chains. Duplicate CDR3 protein sequences are folded into a single record with the most common DNA and genes. The V and J calls come from TCRdb's annotation, not from the publication. Here the sample has over 75,000 distinct CDR3 sequences; around 13% occur a single time. The ten top clones hold roughly 0.9% of the sample.

Summary of the overall study and its limitations: In both CD4 and CD8 cells, a rise in Gini index and a fall in Shannon and inverse Simpson diversity were observed from naive through CM, EM and EMRA. Each clonotype was defined as a single alpha or beta chain sequence rather than as a paired alpha/beta receptor. After error correction, over 90% of naive TCR sequences appeared only once, giving much steeper abundance distributions than memory subsets. The repertoire findings for the naive and memory subsets could not be validated, as no ground truth was available. TCR abundance followed a power law with an exponent that was different for naive and memory subsets but consistent across the three individuals. RNA-based TCR counts may be influenced by expression changes linked to T cell activation and differentiation.

From the germline V gene, CDR1 is SGHRS and CDR2 is YFSETQ. The CDR3 sequence holds 15 residues, the cysteine and phenylalanine included. Just the 45-base CDR3 DNA is kept, in frame starting at base 1. At the junction V is shortened by 4 bases and J by 1 base; bases outside the gene matches: 4. Worth noting for this clonotype: Its antigen remains undetermined. Base qualities are not recorded, but no much larger clone differs from it by a single base.

Here the chain combines TRBV5-1 and TRBJ2-1, with 8 junctional bases fitting TRBD2. The sequence was obtained from a human donor in good health. The sequencing sample was made of central memory CD4+ T cells from blood. The sample's cell subset or site, from its label and the paper: central memory, CD45RA- CD27+. The CDR3 is CASSQLAESYNEQFF. The nucleotide sequence reads TGCGCCAGCAGCCAACTAGCGGAGTCCTACAATGAGCAGTTCTTC.